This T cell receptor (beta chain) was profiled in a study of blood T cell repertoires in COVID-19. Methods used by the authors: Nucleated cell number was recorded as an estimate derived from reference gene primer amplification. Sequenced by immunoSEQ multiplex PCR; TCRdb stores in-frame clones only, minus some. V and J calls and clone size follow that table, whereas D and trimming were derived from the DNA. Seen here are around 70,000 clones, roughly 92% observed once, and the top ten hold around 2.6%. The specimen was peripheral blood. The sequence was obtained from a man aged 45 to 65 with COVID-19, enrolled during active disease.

DNA for the CDR3: TGTGCCAGCAGCTTAGGAGGGGGCGACTCCTACGAGCAGTACTTC. It specifies CASSLGGGDSYEQYF. The chain employs TRBV5-5 and TRBJ2-7; TRBD1 is a possible D gene (7 bases). V lost 2 bases and J 0 bases, leaving 12 bases between the germline ends. The CDR3 spans 15 residues. Germline V gene lookup returns CDR1 SGHKS and CDR2 YYEKEE (reference sequence).